These 20 T cell receptor beta chains were all obtained from the same sample, sequenced in a study of post-analysis software for immune sequencing data. Regarding the study as a whole: A few TRBV segments (TRBV5-6, TRBV5-1 and TRBV20-1 among them) occurred more frequently in patients than in controls.

The antigens these receptors bind are not known. Unique molecular identifiers tagged the TCR beta cDNA libraries. TCRdb redid the calling of the PCR reads with MiXCR, one entry per CDR3 protein. The top ten clones hold approximately 1.4% of a sample with around 180,000 distinct CDR3 sequences, roughly 30% of them seen once. What was sequenced was blood. Every receptor here comes from a girl aged 10-17 years with multiple sclerosis.

Only a few counts were recorded for this clonotype. The V and J genes are TRBV27 and TRBJ1-1; TRBD1 agrees at 7 bases. The CDR3 runs 13 residues. With 4 bases clipped from V and 3 bases from J, the junction kept 2 bases outside the gene matches. Germline values: CDR1 MNHEY, CDR2 SMNVEV (reference sequence). CDR3 sequence reads: CASSYRGYTEAFF. In DNA form, the CDR3 reads TGTGCCAGCAGTTACAGGGGATACACTGAAGCTTTCTTT.

The sample holds many counts of this clonotype. DNA for the CDR3: TGTGCCAGCAGCCCCTCTGGGGCCAACGTCCTGACTTTC. This codes for CASSPSGANVLTF. V usage is TRBV28 and J usage is TRBJ2-6; D uncertain. The V end was cut by 6 bases, the J end by 0 bases, with 3 bases between. The CDR3 totals 13 residues. Germline V lookup: CDR1 MDHEN, CDR2 SYDVKM. Full variable domain (remainder filled in from reference TRBV28 and TRBJ2-6): DVKVTQSSRYLVKRTGEKVFLECVQDMDHENMFWYRQDPGLGLRLIYFSYDVKMKEKGDIPEGYSVSREKKERFSLILESASTNQTSMYLCASSPSGANVLTFGAGSRLTVL.

This clonotype was counted at least ten times. J is TRBJ2-3 and V is TRBV5-1; D is ambiguous. This CDR3 is built from 13 residues. CDR1 is SGHRS and CDR2 is YFSETQ in the germline V gene. Deletions cut 3 bases from V and 2 bases from J, with 7 bases between. CDR3 DNA: TGCGCCAGCAGCTGGACGTCCACAGATACGCAGTATTTT. This encodes CASSWTSTDTQYF.

Concerning this clonotype itself: The junction departs from germline at one end; a sequencing error may be responsible. V usage is TRBV5-1 and J usage is TRBJ1-1; no clear D. Germline V gene sequence: CDR1 SGHRS, CDR2 YFSETQ. This CDR3 region has 12 residues. CDR3: CASSLVNTGAFF. The CDR3 nucleotides read TGCGCCAGCAGCTTGGTGAACACTGGAGCTTTCTTT.

In the case of this clonotype: This could be a read error, since a much larger clone is one nucleotide away. The chain carries TRBV5-6 and TRBJ2-7; TRBD1 aligns across 8 bases. CDR3 length equals 16 residues. Germline loops: CDR1 SGHDT, CDR2 YYEEEE. The CDR3 spells CASRGETTGESYGQYF. In nucleotides, the CDR3 is TGTGCCAGCAGGGGGGAGACGACAGGGGAATCCTACGGGCAGTACTTC.

The chain uses TRBV29-1 and TRBJ2-7; TRBD2 matches at 7 bases. The ends lost 4 bases at V and 3 bases at J; junction bases unmatched: 12. Germline loops: CDR1 SQVTM, CDR2 ANQGSEA. The CDR3 spans 15 residues. The CDR3 reads CSVATPGAGDYEQYF. The CDR3 DNA follows: TGCAGCGTTGCGACTCCCGGGGCGGGAGACTACGAGCAGTACTTC.

The table lists this clonotype with many counts. The chain links TRBV29-1 to TRBJ2-3; TRBD1 agrees at 8 bases. The CDR3 length is 12 residues. Germline V lookup: CDR1 SQVTM, CDR2 ANQGSEA. The CDR3 coding sequence is TGCAGTGAAGGACAGGGATCAGATACGCAGTATTTT. Translating gives CSEGQGSDTQYF.

This clonotype was recorded many times. The chain combines TRBV20-1 with TRBJ2-7; D is uncertain. CDR1 is DFQATT, CDR2 SNEGSKA, per germline (reference sequence). The V end was cut by 6 bases, the J end by 0 bases, with 12 bases between. The CDR3 has 13 amino acids. CDR3 nucleotides: TGCAGTGCCCTTCAGACTTTCTCCTACGAGCAGTACTTC. Translating gives CSALQTFSYEQYF.

This chain uses TRBV27 with TRBJ1-6, with D unresolved. The CDR3 runs to 18 residues. Germline assignment: CDR1 MNHEY and CDR2 SMNVEV (reference sequence). V was cut by 1 base and J by 8 bases, with 21 bases left in between. For the CDR3, the DNA is TGTGCCAGCAGTTTATGGTGGGGTGAGGCTTCGCTTGATTCACCCCTCCACTTT. Residues: CASSLWWGEASLDSPLHF.

This chain connects TRBV10-3 to TRBJ2-3, with 15 bases matching TRBD2. The V and J ends lost 8 bases and 3 bases, in that order; junction bases with no gene match: 6. Germline-derived CDR1 and CDR2 are ENHRY and SYGVKD. This CDR3 is built from 16 residues. CDR3 protein: CAIAAGTSGGTDTQYF. CDR3 nucleotides: TGTGCCATCGCAGCGGGGACTAGCGGGGGGACAGATACGCAGTATTTT.

The sample holds many counts of this clonotype. The genes are TRBV29-1 and TRBJ2-1; TRBD2 agrees at 12 bases. V lost 2 bases and J lost 7; bases outside the gene matches: 6. The CDR3 extends over 15 amino acids. Germline CDR1 SQVTM, CDR2 ANQGSEA. DNA of the CDR3: TGCAGCGTTGAAAGGACTAGCGGGATCGGGAATGAGCAGTTCTTC. Residues: CSVERTSGIGNEQFF.

In its sample, this clonotype was seen a few times. This sequence joins TRBV24-1 and TRBJ2-3; D gene ambiguous. The CDR3 covers 15 residues. Germline V gene sequence: CDR1 KGHDR, CDR2 SFDVKD. V was trimmed by 4 bases and J by 0 bases, leaving 10 bases between them. In nucleotides, the CDR3 is TGTGCCACCAGTGACACCGAGAGGAGCACAGATACGCAGTATTTT. Its translation: CATSDTERSTDTQYF.

CDR3: CSARPDTGEWSPLHF. The DNA of the CDR3 is TGCAGTGCACGCCCTGATACCGGGGAGTGGTCACCCCTCCACTTT. This chain links TRBV20-1 with TRBJ1-6, with D hard to call. CDR3 length: 15 amino acids. The germline V gene has CDR1 DFQATT and CDR2 SNEGSKA (reference sequence). Trimming stripped 6 bases from V and 10 bases from J, with 22 bases between.

This chain connects TRBV7-2 to TRBJ1-5; D unclear. This CDR3 has 13 residues. V was trimmed by 5 bases and J by 4 bases, leaving 9 bases between them. Germline V gene lookup returns CDR1 SGHTA and CDR2 FQGNSA. In DNA, the CDR3 is TGTGCCAGCAGCCCTTACCAAAATCAGCCCCAGCATTTT. Its protein is CASSPYQNQPQHF.

This clonotype was observed at least ten times. The chain carries TRBV7-8 and TRBJ2-7; 10 bases are shared with TRBD1. From germline, CDR1 is SGHVS and CDR2 FQNEAQ. The CDR3 is made up of 15 amino acids. The V gene end was trimmed by 5 bases and the J gene end by 2 bases; junction bases not matched to a gene: 6. The CDR3 nucleotides are TGTGCCAGCAGCAGAACCGGGACAGGGGCCTACGAGCAGTACTTC. It translates to CASSRTGTGAYEQYF.

The chain combines TRBV7-2 with TRBJ2-3; unclear D gene. The CDR3 sequence is 15 residues long. From germline, CDR1 is SGHTA and CDR2 FQGNSA. V lost 6 bases, J lost 0 bases, and 13 bases lay in between. Here the CDR3 reads CASSSWVSSTDTQYF. CDR3 nucleotides: TGTGCCAGCAGTTCCTGGGTCTCTAGCACAGATACGCAGTATTTT.

V and J are TRBV5-1 and TRBJ2-1; the match to TRBD2 covers 9 bases. After removal of 3 bases from V and 2 bases from J, the junction contained 9 bases not matched to a gene. The CDR3 spans 17 residues. Germline values: CDR1 SGHRS, CDR2 YFSETQ. The CDR3 region has the DNA TGCGCCAGCAGCTCATTCTTAGCGGGGGCCCCCTACAATGAGCAGTTCTTC. Translation gives CASSSFLAGAPYNEQFF.

Comments on this clonotype: Since the CDR3 does not end with the conserved phenylalanine or tryptophan, this likely comes from a read error. CDR3 nucleotide sequence: TGCAGTGCTAGTTCCCAGGGGACGTCCTACGAGCAGTACTTA. This codes for CSASSQGTSYEQYL. The rearrangement uses TRBV20-1 and TRBJ2-7; possible D gene TRBD1, 6 bases. Germline V gene sequence: CDR1 DFQATT, CDR2 SNEGSKA (reference sequence). There are 14 residues in the CDR3. V was pared by 3 bases and J by 1 base, with 13 bases between.

Ten or more counts support this clonotype. The V gene is TRBV12-3 or TRBV12-4, the J gene TRBJ2-1; D is uncertain. V was clipped by 6 bases and J by 7 bases, with 4 bases between them. CDR3 length equals 10 residues. CDR3 coding DNA: TGTGCCAGCAGCTCGAATGAGCAGTTCTTC. Its protein is CASSSNEQFF.

This clonotype was counted ten times or more. The rearrangement links TRBV3-1 to TRBJ2-3, with D perhaps assigned TRBD1 or TRBD2 (6 bases each). Germline V gene data show CDR1 as LGHDT and CDR2 as YNNKEL (reference sequence). This CDR3 spans 15 amino acids. V lost 1 base and J 4 bases, leaving 12 bases between the germline ends. The CDR3 coding sequence is TGTGCCAGCAGCCAAGTCCTCGGGGGCTCAGATACGCAGTATTTT. This codes for CASSQVLGGSDTQYF.